This T cell receptor (beta chain) stems from a study of T cell responses to AZD1222 COVID-19 vaccine. Study-level information: Timing groups of about 4 and about 12 weeks for second doses were pooled. Points from the study as a whole: Spike was spanned by vaccine-associated CD4 TCRs, with dominance at 160-218 and 743-854. Seropositive AZD1222 recipients at baseline numbered only 6 or 7. Spike-specific TCR depth and breadth grew after two AZD1222 doses.

Concerning this clone itself: The antigen is not known.

Looked up from germline, CDR1 is MNHEY and CDR2 is SMNVEV (reference sequence). The CDR3 loop spans 15 amino acids. V was pared by 3 bases and J by 2 bases, with 14 bases between. Profiling relied on immunoSEQ multiplex PCR, and the TCRdb table lists in-frame clones only, not all of them. The data hold approximately 150,000 clones, with just over 90% observed a single time. The rearrangement links TRBV27 to TRBJ2-7; D may match TRBD1 or TRBD2 (6 bases each). The TCR originated in an adult in good health. The sequencing here drew on peripheral blood, taken on day 0 of AZD1222 vaccination. The CDR3 protein is CASSFLSGAPYEQYF. CDR3 coding DNA: TGTGCCAGCAGTTTTCTTTCGGGGGCCCCCTACGAGCAGTACTTC.